A selection of T cell receptor beta chains follows, all from one sample in a study of blood T cell repertoires in COVID-19. Data came from immunoSEQ multiplex PCR; TCRdb stores just in-frame clones and leaves some out. The sample records some 490,000 clones, 75% to 90% being singletons. The specimen sequenced was peripheral blood. Every receptor here comes from a human donor in a cohort sampled during active COVID-19. CDR3s include the opening cysteine and the closing phenylalanine or tryptophan. D genes are given only for firm matches. Clone size is given for some rows only: seen once, a few or many times, or a class if the clone is expanded.

J: TRBJ2-2
V: TRBV6-4
size: NA
D: TRBD1
CDR3: CASSRDRGTGELFF
DNA: TGTGCCAGCAGTAGAGACAGGGGGACCGGGGAGCTGTTTTTT

J: TRBJ1-5
V: TRBV15
size: NA
D: TRBD1
CDR3: CATSPREGQGLGNQPQHF
DNA: TGTGCCACCAGCCCACGAGAGGGACAGGGTCTTGGCAATCAGCCCCAGCATTTT

J: TRBJ2-1
V: TRBV2
size: few
D: NA
CDR3: CASSGPHFRLVSINEQFF
DNA: TGTGCCAGCAGTGGCCCCCATTTTCGACTAGTCTCCATCAATGAGCAGTTCTTC

J: TRBJ1-2
V: TRBV19
size: NA
D: TRBD1
CDR3: CASSIGDRDYGYTF
DNA: TGTGCCAGTAGTATAGGGGACAGGGACTATGGCTACACCTTC

J: TRBJ1-2
V: TRBV19
size: NA
D: TRBD1
CDR3: CASSIDRDYGYTF
DNA: TGTGCCAGTAGTATTGACAGGGACTATGGCTACACCTTC

J: TRBJ1-1
V: TRBV19
size: NA
D: NA
CDR3: CASSTRRGGTLNTEAFF
DNA: TGTGCCAGTAGCACCCGTCGGGGGGGTACCTTGAACACTGAAGCTTTCTTT

J: TRBJ1-2
V: TRBV29-1
size: NA
D: TRBD1
CDR3: CSVESGTGYGYTF
DNA: TGCAGCGTTGAATCTGGGACAGGCTATGGCTACACCTTC

J: TRBJ2-7
V: TRBV28
size: many
D: TRBD2
CDR3: CASSSPSGPNYEQYF
DNA: TGTGCCAGCAGTTCCCCTAGCGGGCCGAACTACGAGCAGTACTTC

J: TRBJ2-3
V: TRBV19
size: NA
D: TRBD1
CDR3: CATADRVVSDTQYF
DNA: TGTGCCACCGCGGACAGGGTTGTATCGGATACGCAGTATTTT

J: TRBJ1-2
V: TRBV10-3
size: once
D: NA
CDR3: CAISEGDYGYTF
DNA: TGTGCCATCAGTGAAGGGGACTATGGCTACACCTTC

J: TRBJ1-2
V: TRBV6-6
size: few
D: TRBD1
CDR3: CASSSDRGGGYTF
DNA: TGTGCCAGCAGTTCTGACAGGGGAGGTGGCTACACCTTC

J: TRBJ2-2
V: TRBV24-1
size: NA
D: TRBD2
CDR3: CATSDPKRGANTGELFF
DNA: TGTGCCACCAGTGATCCGAAGCGGGGCGCGAACACCGGGGAGCTGTTTTTT

J: TRBJ1-3
V: TRBV7-2
size: NA
D: NA
CDR3: CASSHRGQRSGNTIYF
DNA: TGTGCCAGCAGTCATAGAGGGCAACGCTCTGGAAACACCATATATTTT

J: TRBJ1-4
V: TRBV7-6
size: NA
D: NA
CDR3: CASSYSAGQITNEKLFF
DNA: TGTGCCAGCAGCTACTCGGCCGGACAGATAACTAATGAAAAACTGTTTTTT

J: TRBJ1-2
V: TRBV12-3/TRBV12-4
size: NA
D: NA
CDR3: CASSLTGRGGYTF
DNA: TGTGCCAGCAGCTTAACAGGTCGAGGAGGCTACACCTTC

J: TRBJ2-7
V: TRBV7-6
size: NA
D: NA
CDR3: CASSYLTGTSYEQYF
DNA: TGTGCCAGCAGCTACTTGACAGGGACTTCTTACGAGCAGTACTTC

J: TRBJ1-4
V: TRBV7-9
size: NA
D: NA
CDR3: CASSLNRDWGATNEKLFF
DNA: TGTGCCAGCAGCTTAAATAGGGACTGGGGAGCAACTAATGAAAAACTGTTTTTT

J: TRBJ1-2
V: TRBV7-9
size: NA
D: NA
CDR3: CASSLNEGWSSGYTF
DNA: TGTGCCAGCAGCTTAAACGAGGGTTGGTCGAGTGGCTACACCTTC

J: TRBJ2-2
V: TRBV19
size: NA
D: NA
CDR3: CASNPSRTGELFF
DNA: TGTGCCAGTAACCCCTCTAGGACCGGGGAGCTGTTTTTT

J: TRBJ2-1
V: TRBV6-2/TRBV6-3
size: NA
D: NA
CDR3: CASSPLPDSYNEQFF
DNA: TGTGCCAGCAGCCCCCTCCCGGACAGTTACAATGAGCAGTTCTTC

J: TRBJ2-7
V: TRBV6-2/TRBV6-3
size: NA
D: TRBD2
CDR3: CASSDARTSQTYEQYF
DNA: TGTGCCAGCAGTGATGCCCGGACTAGCCAGACCTACGAGCAGTACTTC

J: TRBJ2-5
V: TRBV19
size: NA
D: TRBD1
CDR3: CASSTAGTGQETQYF
DNA: TGTGCCAGTAGTACCGCCGGGACAGGACAAGAGACCCAGTACTTC

J: TRBJ2-7
V: TRBV4-1
size: NA
D: TRBD2
CDR3: CASSQVTGGYEVYEQYF
DNA: TGCGCCAGCAGCCAAGTTACGGGAGGGTATGAGGTGTACGAGCAGTACTTC

J: TRBJ1-1
V: TRBV2
size: NA
D: NA
CDR3: CASSESVNTEAFF
DNA: TGTGCCAGCAGTGAATCAGTGAACACTGAAGCTTTCTTT

J: TRBJ1-2
V: TRBV6-1
size: few
D: TRBD1
CDR3: CASSEFQGATYGYTF
DNA: TGTGCCAGCAGTGAATTTCAGGGGGCGACCTATGGCTACACCTTC

J: TRBJ2-1
V: TRBV9
size: NA
D: TRBD2
CDR3: CASSAGLAGHNEQFF
DNA: TGTGCCAGCAGCGCGGGACTAGCGGGCCACAATGAGCAGTTCTTC

J: TRBJ1-5
V: TRBV19
size: NA
D: NA
CDR3: CASSIAWRGGGSNQPQHF
DNA: TGTGCCAGTAGTATAGCCTGGAGGGGGGGAGGGAGCAATCAGCCCCAGCATTTT

J: TRBJ1-2
V: TRBV10-3
size: NA
D: TRBD1
CDR3: CAIRETGGGGYTF
DNA: TGTGCCATCAGAGAAACAGGGGGCGGAGGCTACACCTTC

J: TRBJ1-1
V: TRBV5-1
size: NA
D: TRBD1
CDR3: CASSPRRQGARNTEAFF
DNA: TGCGCCAGCAGCCCCCGGCGGCAGGGGGCCAGGAACACTGAAGCTTTCTTT

J: TRBJ1-6
V: TRBV5-1
size: NA
D: TRBD1
CDR3: CASSPGDRDSPLHF
DNA: TGCGCCAGCAGCCCGGGGGACAGGGATTCACCCCTCCACTTT

J: TRBJ2-1
V: TRBV7-2
size: NA
D: TRBD2
CDR3: CASSLVGLAGQEQFF
DNA: TGTGCCAGCAGCTTAGTGGGACTAGCGGGCCAGGAGCAGTTCTTC

J: TRBJ1-2
V: TRBV30
size: once
D: TRBD1
CDR3: CAWSGQGARGYTF
DNA: TGTGCCTGGAGTGGCCAGGGGGCAAGGGGCTACACCTTC

J: TRBJ2-7
V: TRBV6-5
size: NA
D: NA
CDR3: CASRPPDSRYEQYF
DNA: TGTGCCAGCAGACCCCCGGACAGTCGGTACGAGCAGTACTTC

J: TRBJ2-2
V: TRBV19
size: NA
D: TRBD1
CDR3: CASRDRGTNTGELFF
DNA: TGTGCCAGTAGGGACAGGGGGACGAACACCGGGGAGCTGTTTTTT

J: TRBJ2-7
V: TRBV12-3/TRBV12-4
size: NA
D: NA
CDR3: CASSLDGDEQYF
DNA: TGTGCCAGCAGTTTAGACGGGGACGAGCAGTACTTC

J: TRBJ2-7
V: TRBV11-2
size: NA
D: TRBD2
CDR3: CASSISGRAGQYF
DNA: TGTGCCAGCAGCATTAGCGGGAGGGCGGGGCAGTACTTC

J: TRBJ2-2
V: TRBV7-3
size: NA
D: TRBD1
CDR3: CASSPQGARNTGELFF
DNA: TGTGCCAGCAGCCCACAGGGGGCTCGGAACACCGGGGAGCTGTTTTTT

J: TRBJ1-2
V: TRBV28
size: NA
D: NA
CDR3: CASSSGGESIYGYTF
DNA: TGTGCCAGCAGTTCCGGCGGAGAAAGTATCTATGGCTACACCTTC

J: TRBJ2-7
V: TRBV7-3
size: NA
D: TRBD2
CDR3: CASSARSGANYEQYF
DNA: TGTGCCAGCAGCGCTAGAAGCGGGGCAAACTACGAGCAGTACTTC

J: TRBJ2-3
V: TRBV28
size: NA
D: NA
CDR3: CASSFDSTDTQYF
DNA: TGTGCCAGCAGTTTCGACTCCACAGATACGCAGTATTTT

J: TRBJ2-3
V: TRBV11-3
size: NA
D: TRBD2
CDR3: CASSFTLGLANTDTQYF
DNA: TGTGCCAGCAGCTTTACGTTGGGACTAGCGAACACAGATACGCAGTATTTT

J: TRBJ1-2
V: TRBV18
size: NA
D: NA
CDR3: CASSPPKGHPNYGYTF
DNA: TGTGCCAGCTCACCACCGAAGGGACACCCTAACTATGGCTACACCTTC

J: TRBJ2-3
V: TRBV5-6
size: NA
D: TRBD1
CDR3: CASSLLTGTQYF
DNA: TGTGCCAGCAGCCTTTTGACAGGGACGCAGTATTTT

J: TRBJ1-6
V: TRBV19
size: few
D: NA
CDR3: CASRDPQGRNNSPLHF
DNA: TGTGCCAGTAGGGATCCACAGGGTCGTAATAATTCACCCCTCCACTTT

J: TRBJ2-7
V: TRBV2
size: NA
D: TRBD1
CDR3: CASTGQGNEQYF
DNA: TGTGCCAGTACGGGACAGGGAAACGAGCAGTACTTC

J: TRBJ2-5
V: TRBV5-1
size: NA
D: TRBD2
CDR3: CASSLVPTSGRGETQYF
DNA: TGCGCCAGCAGCTTGGTGCCGACTAGCGGGAGAGGAGAGACCCAGTACTTC

J: TRBJ2-7
V: TRBV12-3/TRBV12-4
size: NA
D: NA
CDR3: CASSLLGYEQYF
DNA: TGTGCCAGCAGTCTGCTAGGCTACGAGCAGTACTTC

J: TRBJ2-5
V: TRBV5-5
size: few
D: TRBD1
CDR3: CASSSEGQGAETQYF
DNA: TGTGCCAGCAGCTCAGAAGGACAGGGGGCTGAGACCCAGTACTTC

J: TRBJ2-5
V: TRBV12-3/TRBV12-4
size: NA
D: NA
CDR3: CASSDETQETQYF
DNA: TGTGCCAGCAGTGACGAGACTCAAGAGACCCAGTACTTC

J: TRBJ1-4
V: TRBV24-1
size: NA
D: TRBD1
CDR3: CATSDSGTGNEKLFF
DNA: TGTGCCACCAGTGATTCCGGGACAGGTAATGAAAAACTGTTTTTT

J: TRBJ1-5
V: TRBV27
size: NA
D: NA
CDR3: CASSQLGGSNQPQHF
DNA: TGTGCCAGCAGCCAACTGGGGGGGTCCAATCAGCCCCAGCATTTT

J: TRBJ1-1
V: TRBV6-2/TRBV6-3
size: NA
D: NA
CDR3: CASSYIPRDTEAFF
DNA: TGTGCCAGCAGTTACATCCCGAGGGACACTGAAGCTTTCTTT

J: TRBJ2-7
V: TRBV5-1
size: NA
D: NA
CDR3: CASSLVPGVNYEQYF
DNA: TGCGCCAGCAGCTTGGTACCCGGGGTGAACTACGAGCAGTACTTC

J: TRBJ2-1
V: TRBV7-3
size: NA
D: TRBD2
CDR3: CASSLTLGTSGMSVNEQFF
DNA: TGTGCCAGCAGCTTAACGTTAGGGACTAGCGGTATGTCAGTGAATGAGCAGTTCTTC

J: TRBJ2-1
V: TRBV19
size: NA
D: NA
CDR3: CASRTSWTDDYNEQFF
DNA: TGTGCCAGTAGGACTAGTTGGACGGATGATTACAATGAGCAGTTCTTC

J: TRBJ2-3
V: TRBV5-4
size: NA
D: NA
CDR3: CASSPSLFGRWTDTQYF
DNA: TGTGCCAGCAGCCCGAGTTTATTCGGGAGATGGACAGATACGCAGTATTTT

J: TRBJ1-2
V: TRBV28
size: NA
D: TRBD1
CDR3: CASSPWTGVSGGYTF
DNA: TGTGCCAGCAGTCCCTGGACAGGCGTAAGCGGTGGCTACACCTTC